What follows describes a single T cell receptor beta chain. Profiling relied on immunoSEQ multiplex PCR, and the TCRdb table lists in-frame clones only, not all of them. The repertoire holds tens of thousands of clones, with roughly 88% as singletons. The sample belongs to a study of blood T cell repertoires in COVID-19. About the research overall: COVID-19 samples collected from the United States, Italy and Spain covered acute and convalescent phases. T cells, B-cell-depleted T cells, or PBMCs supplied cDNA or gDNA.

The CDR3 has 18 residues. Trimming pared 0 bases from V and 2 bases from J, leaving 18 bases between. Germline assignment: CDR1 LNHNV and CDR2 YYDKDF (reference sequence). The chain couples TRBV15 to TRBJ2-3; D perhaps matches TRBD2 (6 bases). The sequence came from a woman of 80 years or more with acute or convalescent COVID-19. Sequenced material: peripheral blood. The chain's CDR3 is CATSRELGGRLITDTQYF. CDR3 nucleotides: TGTGCCACCAGCAGAGAATTGGGGGGACGGCTCATCACAGATACGCAGTATTTT. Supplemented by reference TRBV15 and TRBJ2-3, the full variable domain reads DAMVIQNPRYQVTQFGKPVTLSCSQTLNHNVMYWYQQKSSQAPKLLFHYYDKDFNNEADTPDNFQSRRPNTSFCFLDIRSPGLGDTAMYLCATSRELGGRLITDTQYFGPGTRLTVL.